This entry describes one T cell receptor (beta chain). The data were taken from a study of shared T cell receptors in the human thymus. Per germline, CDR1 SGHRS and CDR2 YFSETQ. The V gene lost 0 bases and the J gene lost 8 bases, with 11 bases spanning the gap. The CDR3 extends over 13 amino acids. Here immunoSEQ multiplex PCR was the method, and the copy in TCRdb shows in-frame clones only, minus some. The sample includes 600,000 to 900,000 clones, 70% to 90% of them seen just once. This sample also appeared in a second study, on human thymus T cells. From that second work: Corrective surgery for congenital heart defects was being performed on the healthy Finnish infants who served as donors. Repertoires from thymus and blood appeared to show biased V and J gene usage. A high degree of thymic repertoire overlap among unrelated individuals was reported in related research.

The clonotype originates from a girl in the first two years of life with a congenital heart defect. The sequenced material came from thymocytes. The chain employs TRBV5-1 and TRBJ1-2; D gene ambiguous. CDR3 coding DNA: TGCGCCAGCAGCTTGGGACACGGCGACGGCTACACCTTC. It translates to CASSLGHGDGYTF.